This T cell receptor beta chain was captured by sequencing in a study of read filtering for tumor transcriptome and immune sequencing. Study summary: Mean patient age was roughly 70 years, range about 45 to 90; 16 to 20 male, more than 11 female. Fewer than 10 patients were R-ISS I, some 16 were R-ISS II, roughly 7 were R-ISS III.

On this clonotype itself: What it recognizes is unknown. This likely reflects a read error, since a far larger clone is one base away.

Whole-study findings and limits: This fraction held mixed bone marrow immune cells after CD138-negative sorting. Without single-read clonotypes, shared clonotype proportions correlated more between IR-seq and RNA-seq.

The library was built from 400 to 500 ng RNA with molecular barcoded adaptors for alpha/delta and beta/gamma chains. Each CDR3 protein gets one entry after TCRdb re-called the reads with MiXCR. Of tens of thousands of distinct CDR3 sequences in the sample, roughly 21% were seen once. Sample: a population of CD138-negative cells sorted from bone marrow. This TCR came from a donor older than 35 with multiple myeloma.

CDR3 amino acids: CASSLQGPSPPHF. The CDR3 region has the DNA TGTGCCAGCAGTTTACAGGGGCCTTCACCCCCCCACTTT. The rearrangement uses TRBV12-3 or TRBV12-4 and TRBJ1-1, with D possibly being TRBD1 (6 bases). The CDR3 length is 13 residues.